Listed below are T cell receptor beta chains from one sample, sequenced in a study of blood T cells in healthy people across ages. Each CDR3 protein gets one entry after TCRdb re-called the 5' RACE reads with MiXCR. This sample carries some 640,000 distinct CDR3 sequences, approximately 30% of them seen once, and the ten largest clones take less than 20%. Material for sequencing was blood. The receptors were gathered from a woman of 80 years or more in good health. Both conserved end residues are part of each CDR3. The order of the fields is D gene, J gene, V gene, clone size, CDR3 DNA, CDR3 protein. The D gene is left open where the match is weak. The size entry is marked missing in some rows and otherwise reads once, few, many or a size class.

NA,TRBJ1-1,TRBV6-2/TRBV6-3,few,TGTGCCAGCAGTGAGCTAAGGACGAGGGGCACTGAAGCTTTCTTT,CASSELRTRGTEAFF
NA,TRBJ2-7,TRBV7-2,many,TGTGCCAGCAGCTTAGCTACGGGGGAGCAGTACTTC,CASSLATGEQYF
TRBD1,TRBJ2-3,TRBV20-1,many,TGCAGTGCTAGAGATCGTGCGGGACAGGGCACAGATACGCAGTATTTT,CSARDRAGQGTDTQYF
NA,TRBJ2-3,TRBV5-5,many,TGTGCCAGCAGCCTTCGGGAGTTCGCGAGGGATACGCAGTATTTT,CASSLREFARDTQYF
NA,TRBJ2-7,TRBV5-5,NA,TGTGCCAGCACAAGGACACCACAAAGTCTCTACGAGCAGTACTTC,CASTRTPQSLYEQYF
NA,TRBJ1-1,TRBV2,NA,TGTGCCGGTTTACAGTACCTCAACACTGAAGCTTTCTTT,CAGLQYLNTEAFF
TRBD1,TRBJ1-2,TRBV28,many,TGTGCCAGCAGGTCCGGGACAGGGTCCCATGGCTACACCTTC,CASRSGTGSHGYTF
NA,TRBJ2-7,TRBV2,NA,TGTGCCAGCAGGACGACAGCTATCAACTACGAGCAGTACTTC,CASRTTAINYEQYF
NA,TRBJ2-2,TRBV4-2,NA,TGTGCCAGCAGCAATCCCACCGGGGAGCTGTTTTTT,CASSNPTGELFF
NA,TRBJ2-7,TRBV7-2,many,TGTGCCAGCAGCTTAACGATGTCTAGGGCAGTTCAGACCTACGAGCAGTACTTC,CASSLTMSRAVQTYEQYF
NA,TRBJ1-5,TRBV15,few,TGTGCCACCAGCAGAGATAGGAGTCAGCCCCAGCATTTT,CATSRDRSQPQHF
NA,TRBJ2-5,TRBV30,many,TGTGCCTGGAACCCGGACTACTACCAAGAGACCCAGTACTTC,CAWNPDYYQETQYF
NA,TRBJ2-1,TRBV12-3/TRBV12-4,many,TGTGCCAGCAGCTACTACAATGAGCAGTTCTTC,CASSYYNEQFF
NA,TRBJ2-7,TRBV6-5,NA,TGTGCCAGCAGGGAAGGTCTGTTTGGTGAACAGTACTTC,CASREGLFGEQYF
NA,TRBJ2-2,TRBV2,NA,TGTGCCAGCAGGGCTACTTCGTCCGGGGAGCTGTTTTTT,CASRATSSGELFF
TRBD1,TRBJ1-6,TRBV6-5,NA,TGTGCCAGCAGTTACTCCCAGACAGGGGGCGATAATTCACCCCCCCACTTT,CASSYSQTGGDNSPPHF
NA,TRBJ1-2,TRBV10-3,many,TGTGCCATCAGTGAATCGTCAGGGGGCTACACCTTC,CAISESSGGYTF
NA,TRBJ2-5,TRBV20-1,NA,TGCAGTGCTCCACCCAACACGAATCAAGAGACCCAGTACTTC,CSAPPNTNQETQYF
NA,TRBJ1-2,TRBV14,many,TGTGCCAGCAGCCAAGGCGGACGACATGGGGAATCGTATGGCTACACCTTC,CASSQGGRHGESYGYTF
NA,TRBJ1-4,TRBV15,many,TGTGCCACCAGGGACCTATTTAATGAAAAACTGTTTTTT,CATRDLFNEKLFF
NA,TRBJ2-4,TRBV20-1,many,TGCAGTGCCACTCGGGGGAACATTCAGTACTTC,CSATRGNIQYF
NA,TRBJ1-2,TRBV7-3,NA,TGTGCCAGCAGCTTAAGCCAGGCCTATGGCTACACCTTC,CASSLSQAYGYTF
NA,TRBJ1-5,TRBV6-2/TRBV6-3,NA,TGTGCCAGTGGATCCCGGGCAGGCGTCAATCAGCCCCAGCATTTT,CASGSRAGVNQPQHF
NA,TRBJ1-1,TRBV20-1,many,TGCAGTGCTAAGGGTCCGGTTAGGACTGAAGCTTTCTTT,CSAKGPVRTEAFF
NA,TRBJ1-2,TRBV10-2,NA,TGCGCCAGCGGGGAGGGGGACGGCTATGGCTACACCTTC,CASGEGDGYGYTF
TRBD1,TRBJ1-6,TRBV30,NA,TGTGCCTGGTCCGGGACAGGGGATTCACCCCTCCACTTT,CAWSGTGDSPLHF
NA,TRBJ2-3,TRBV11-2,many,TGTGCCAGCAGCCCCCGCGGGGTGGGCACAGATACGCAGTATTTT,CASSPRGVGTDTQYF
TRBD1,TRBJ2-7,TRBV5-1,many,TGCGCCAGCAACGCAGGGGGCAACTCCTACGAGCAGTACTTC,CASNAGGNSYEQYF
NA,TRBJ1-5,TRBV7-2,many,TGTGCCAGCAGCTTAGTCTCTGAGGGTCAGCCCCAGCATTTT,CASSLVSEGQPQHF
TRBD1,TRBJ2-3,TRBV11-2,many,TGTGCCAGCAGCTTAGGGGACAGGGGGCGTGATACGCAGTATTTT,CASSLGDRGRDTQYF
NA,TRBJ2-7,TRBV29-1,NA,TGCAGCGTCCAATATGCTTCCTACGAGCAGTACTTC,CSVQYASYEQYF
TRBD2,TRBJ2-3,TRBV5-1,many,TGCGCCAGCAGCTCGGCTAGCGGCGCAGATACGCAGTATTTT,CASSSASGADTQYF
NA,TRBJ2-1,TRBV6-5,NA,TGTGCCAGCAGTCTCGACCCCCTCGGTGAACAGTTCTTC,CASSLDPLGEQFF
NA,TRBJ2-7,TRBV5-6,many,TGTGCCAGCAGTTTTGCAGGGTTTCGCGAGCAGTACTTC,CASSFAGFREQYF
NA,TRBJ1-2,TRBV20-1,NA,TGCAGTGCTAGAGTAGGGGGGATAGCTGGCTACACCTTC,CSARVGGIAGYTF
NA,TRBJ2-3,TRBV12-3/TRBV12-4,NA,TGTGCCAGCAGTCGGGACTCGCAAGTCGGAGCAGATACGCAGTATTTT,CASSRDSQVGADTQYF
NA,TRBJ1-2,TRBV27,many,TGTGCCAGCAGTTTATCCACGGGGTACTATGGCTACACCTTC,CASSLSTGYYGYTF
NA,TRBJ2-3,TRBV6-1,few,TGTGCCAGCAGTGAGGGTCCGGAGATCACAGATACGCAGTATTTT,CASSEGPEITDTQYF
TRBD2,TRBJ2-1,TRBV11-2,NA,TGTGCCAGCAGCTTAGGGGCGGGAGGGGGGAATGAGCAGTTCTTC,CASSLGAGGGNEQFF
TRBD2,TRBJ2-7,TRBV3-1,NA,TGTGCCAGCAGCCCGCCCTCTTGGGAGCGGGGGTCCTACGAGCAGTACTTC,CASSPPSWERGSYEQYF
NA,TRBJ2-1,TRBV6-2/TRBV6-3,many,TGTGCCAGCAGTTACAAGGGTGAGCAGTTCTTC,CASSYKGEQFF
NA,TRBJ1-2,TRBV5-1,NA,TGCGCCAGCAGCTGGATAGGGGACGGCTACACCTTC,CASSWIGDGYTF
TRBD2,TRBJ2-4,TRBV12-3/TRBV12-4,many,TGTGCCAGCAGTTTAGGAACCCTAGCGGGGGGGCGGGCCAAAAACATTCAGTACTTC,CASSLGTLAGGRAKNIQYF
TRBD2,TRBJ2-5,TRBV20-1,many,TGCAGTGCTAGGGGGGCGTGGACTAGCGGGGACCAAGAGACCCAGTACTTC,CSARGAWTSGDQETQYF
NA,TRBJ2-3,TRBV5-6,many,TGTGCCAGCAGCAGGACTCTAACTCTCACAGATACGCAGTATTTT,CASSRTLTLTDTQYF
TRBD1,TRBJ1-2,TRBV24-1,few,TGTGCCACCAGTGATAGAGGGGACAGGAGCGGCTACACCTTC,CATSDRGDRSGYTF
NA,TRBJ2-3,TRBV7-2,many,TGTGCCAGCAGAAGGGGGGGACCCACAGATACGCAGTATTTT,CASRRGGPTDTQYF
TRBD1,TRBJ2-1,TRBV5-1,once,TGCGCCAGCAGCTGGGGGACAGGGATCACAGGTGGCGAGCAGTTCTTC,CASSWGTGITGGEQFF